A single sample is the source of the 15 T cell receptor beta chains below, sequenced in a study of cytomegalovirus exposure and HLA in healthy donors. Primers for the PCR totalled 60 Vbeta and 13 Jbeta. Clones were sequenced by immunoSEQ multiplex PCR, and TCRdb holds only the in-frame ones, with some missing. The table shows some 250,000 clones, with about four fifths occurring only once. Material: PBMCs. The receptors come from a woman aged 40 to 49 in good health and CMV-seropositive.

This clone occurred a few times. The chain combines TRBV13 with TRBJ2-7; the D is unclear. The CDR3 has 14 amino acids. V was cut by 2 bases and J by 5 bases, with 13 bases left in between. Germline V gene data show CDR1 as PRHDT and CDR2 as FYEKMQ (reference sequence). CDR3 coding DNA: TGTGCCAGCAGCTTACGAGCAGTGAGGCACGAGCAGTACTTC. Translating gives CASSLRAVRHEQYF.

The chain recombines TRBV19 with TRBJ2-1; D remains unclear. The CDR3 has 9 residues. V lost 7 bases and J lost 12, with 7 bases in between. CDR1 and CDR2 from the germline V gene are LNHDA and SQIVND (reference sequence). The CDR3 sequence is CASNRGQFF. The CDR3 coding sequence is TGTGCCAGTAACCGAGGGCAGTTCTTC. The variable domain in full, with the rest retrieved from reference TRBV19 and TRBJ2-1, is DGGITQSPKYLFRKEGQNVTLSCEQNLNHDAMYWYRQDPGQGLRLIYYSQIVNDFQKGDIAEGYSVSREKKESFPLTVTSAQKNPTAFYLCASNRGQFFGPGTRLTVL.

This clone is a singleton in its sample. Here the CDR3 reads CASTNLGTGRGMPDTQYF. The DNA of the CDR3 is TGTGCCAGTACCAATTTGGGGACAGGGAGGGGGATGCCAGATACGCAGTATTTT. The J gene is TRBJ2-3, the V gene TRBV19, with TRBD1 identical over 9 bases. The CDR3 runs to 18 residues. The germline V gene has CDR1 LNHDA and CDR2 SQIVND (reference sequence). The V segment lost 7 bases and the J segment 4 bases; nucleotides outside the gene matches: 18.

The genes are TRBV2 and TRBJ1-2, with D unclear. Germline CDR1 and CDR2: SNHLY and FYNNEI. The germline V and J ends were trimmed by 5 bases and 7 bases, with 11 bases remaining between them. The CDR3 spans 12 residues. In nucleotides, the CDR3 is TGTGCCAGCAGTTATCACAGTGGTGGCTACACCTTC. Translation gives CASSYHSGGYTF.

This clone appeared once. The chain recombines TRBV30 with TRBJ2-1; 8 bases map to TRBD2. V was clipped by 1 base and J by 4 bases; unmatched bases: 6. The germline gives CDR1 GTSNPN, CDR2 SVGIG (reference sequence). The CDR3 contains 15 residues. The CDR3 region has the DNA TGTGCCTGGAGTGCCGGAGCGGGGGTATACAATGAGCAGTTCTTC. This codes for CAWSAGAGVYNEQFF.

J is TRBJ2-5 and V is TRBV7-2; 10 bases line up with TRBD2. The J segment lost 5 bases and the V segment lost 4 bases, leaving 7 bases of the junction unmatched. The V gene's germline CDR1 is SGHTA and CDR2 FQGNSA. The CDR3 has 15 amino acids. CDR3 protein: CASSYTSGDGETQYF. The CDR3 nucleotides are TGTGCCAGCAGCTATACTAGCGGGGATGGGGAGACCCAGTACTTC.

CDR3 nucleotide sequence: TGTGCCAGCAGTTCACCGGGACTAGCGGTCGAAGAGACCCAGTACTTC. Encoded protein: CASSSPGLAVEETQYF. This chain links TRBV28 with TRBJ2-5, with TRBD2 matching over 11 bases. CDR3 length: 16 amino acids. The J segment lost 3 bases and the V segment lost 4 bases, leaving 7 bases of the junction unmatched. Germline V CDR1 and CDR2: MDHEN, SYDVKM.

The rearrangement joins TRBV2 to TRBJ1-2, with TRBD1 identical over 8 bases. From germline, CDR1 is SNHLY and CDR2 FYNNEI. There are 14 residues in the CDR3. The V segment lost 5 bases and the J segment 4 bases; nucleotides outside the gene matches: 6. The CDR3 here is CASSQGASGYGYTF. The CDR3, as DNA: TGTGCCAGCAGTCAGGGGGCGTCGGGCTATGGCTACACCTTC.

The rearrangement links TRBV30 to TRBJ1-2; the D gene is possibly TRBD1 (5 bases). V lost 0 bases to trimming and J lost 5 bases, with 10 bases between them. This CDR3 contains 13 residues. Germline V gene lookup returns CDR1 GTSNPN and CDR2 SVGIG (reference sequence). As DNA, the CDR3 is TGTGCCTGGAGTGTCCCCGACAGATATGGCTACACCTTC. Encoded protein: CAWSVPDRYGYTF.

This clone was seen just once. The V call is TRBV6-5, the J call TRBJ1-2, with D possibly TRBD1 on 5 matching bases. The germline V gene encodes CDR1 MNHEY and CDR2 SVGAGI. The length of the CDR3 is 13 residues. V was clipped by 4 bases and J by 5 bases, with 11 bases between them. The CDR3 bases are TGTGCCAGCAGTTCCGGAGGGGCTTATGGCTACACCTTC. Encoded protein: CASSSGGAYGYTF.

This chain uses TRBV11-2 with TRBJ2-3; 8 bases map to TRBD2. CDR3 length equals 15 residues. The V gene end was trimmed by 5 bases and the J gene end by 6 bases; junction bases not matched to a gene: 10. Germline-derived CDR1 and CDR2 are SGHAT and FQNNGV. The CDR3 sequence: CASSVTSGGWDTQYF. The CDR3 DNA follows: TGTGCCAGCAGCGTTACTAGCGGTGGATGGGATACGCAGTATTTT.

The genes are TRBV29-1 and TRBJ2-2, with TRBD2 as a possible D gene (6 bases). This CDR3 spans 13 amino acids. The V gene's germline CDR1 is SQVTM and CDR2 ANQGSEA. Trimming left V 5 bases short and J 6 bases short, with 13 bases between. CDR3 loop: CSVPGEKAGELFF. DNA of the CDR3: TGCAGCGTTCCGGGGGAGAAGGCCGGGGAGCTGTTTTTT.

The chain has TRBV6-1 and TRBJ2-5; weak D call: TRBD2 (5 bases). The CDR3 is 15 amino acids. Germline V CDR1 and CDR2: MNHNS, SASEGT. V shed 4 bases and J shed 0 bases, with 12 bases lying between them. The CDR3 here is CASSVDRGNQETQYF. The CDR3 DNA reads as TGTGCCAGCAGTGTGGACCGGGGAAACCAAGAGACCCAGTACTTC.

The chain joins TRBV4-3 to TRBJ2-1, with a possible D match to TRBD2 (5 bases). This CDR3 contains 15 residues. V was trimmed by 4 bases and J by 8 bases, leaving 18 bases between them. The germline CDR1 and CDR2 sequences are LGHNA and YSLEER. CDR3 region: CASSPGGARRDEQFF. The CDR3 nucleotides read TGCGCCAGCAGCCCAGGAGGAGCTAGGCGCGATGAGCAGTTCTTC.

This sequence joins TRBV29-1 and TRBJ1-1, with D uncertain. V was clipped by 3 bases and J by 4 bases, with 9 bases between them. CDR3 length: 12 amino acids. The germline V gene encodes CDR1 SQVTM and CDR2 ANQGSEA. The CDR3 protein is CSVEGSGTEAFF. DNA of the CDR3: TGCAGCGTTGAGGGCAGTGGCACTGAAGCTTTCTTT.